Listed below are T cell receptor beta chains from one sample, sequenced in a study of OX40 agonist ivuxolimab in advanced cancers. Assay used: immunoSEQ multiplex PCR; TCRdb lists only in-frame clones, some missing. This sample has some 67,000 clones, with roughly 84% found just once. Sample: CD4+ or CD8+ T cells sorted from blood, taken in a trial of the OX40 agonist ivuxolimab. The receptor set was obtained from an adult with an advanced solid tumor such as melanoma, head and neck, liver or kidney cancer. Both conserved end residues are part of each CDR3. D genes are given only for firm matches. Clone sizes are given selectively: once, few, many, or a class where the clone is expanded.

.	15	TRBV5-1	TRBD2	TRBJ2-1	TGCGCCAGCAGCTCCCGAGGAGCGGGATCTGCTGAGCAGTTCTTC	CASSSRGAGSAEQFF
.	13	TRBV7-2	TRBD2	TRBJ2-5	TGTGCCAGCAGTCTAGGCGGGAGTGAGACCCAGTACTTC	CASSLGGSETQYF
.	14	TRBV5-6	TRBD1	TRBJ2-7	TGTGCCAGCAGCCACCGAACAGGGGGCTACGAGCAGTACTTC	CASSHRTGGYEQYF
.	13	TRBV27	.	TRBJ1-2	TGTGCCAGCAGTTTAAAGGGCACGGATGGCTACACCTTC	CASSLKGTDGYTF
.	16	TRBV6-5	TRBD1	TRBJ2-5	TGTGCCAGCAGTTTTGGGACAGGGGGCGCGGTGGAGACCCAGTACTTC	CASSFGTGGAVETQYF
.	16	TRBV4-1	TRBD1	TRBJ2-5	TGCGCCAGCAGCCAAGGTGCCGGGACAGAACAAGAGACCCAGTACTTC	CASSQGAGTEQETQYF
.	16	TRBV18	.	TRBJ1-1	TGTGCCAGCTCACCCCCTAAAAGGGGGATGAACACTGAAGCTTTCTTT	CASSPPKRGMNTEAFF
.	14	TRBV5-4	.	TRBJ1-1	TGTGCCAGCAGCTTGGTAGGGACGAACACTGAAGCTTTCTTT	CASSLVGTNTEAFF
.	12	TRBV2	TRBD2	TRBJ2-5	TGTGCCAGCTCCGGACTAGCGGAGACCCAGTACTTC	CASSGLAETQYF
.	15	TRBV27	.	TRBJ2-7	TGTGCCAGCAGTTCCCTCGGGACGCTAGGGTACGAGCAGTACTTC	CASSSLGTLGYEQYF
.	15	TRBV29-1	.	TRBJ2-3	TGCAGCGTTGAAGGGATGGGGCGCAGCACAGATACGCAGTATTTT	CSVEGMGRSTDTQYF
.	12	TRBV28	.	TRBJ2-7	TGTGCCAGCGCCCCTGGAGGCTACGAGCAGTACTTC	CASAPGGYEQYF
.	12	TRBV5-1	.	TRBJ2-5	TGCGCCAGCAGCTTCGAAGGTGAGACCCAGTACTTC	CASSFEGETQYF
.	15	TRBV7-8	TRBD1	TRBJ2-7	TGTGCCAGCAGCCCTTATAGGACAGGATCCTACGAGCAGTACTTC	CASSPYRTGSYEQYF
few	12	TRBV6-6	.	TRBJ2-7	TGTGCCAGCAGTTACATATCCGGAGAGCAGTACTTC	CASSYISGEQYF
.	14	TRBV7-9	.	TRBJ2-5	TGTGCCAGCAGCTTATTTGGGGTCCAAGAGACCCAGTACTTC	CASSLFGVQETQYF
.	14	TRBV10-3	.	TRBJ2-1	TGTGCCAGCAAACTAGAGAGCTCCTACAATGAGCAGTTCTTC	CASKLESSYNEQFF
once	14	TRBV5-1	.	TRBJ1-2	TGCGCCAGCAGCCTAAGGTTGTCGGGAAGCGGCTACACCTTC	CASSLRLSGSGYTF
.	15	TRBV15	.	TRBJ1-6	TGTGCCACCAGCAGTAGCGAAGGGACCCTCCCGGCCCTCCACTTT	CATSSSEGTLPALHF
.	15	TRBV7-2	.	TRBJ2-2	TGTGCCAGCAGCCGACAGACGGAGAACACCGGGGAGCTGTTTTTT	CASSRQTENTGELFF
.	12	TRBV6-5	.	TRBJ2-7	TGTGCCAGCAGCGAGGTCAGGGGTTGGCAGTACTTC	CASSEVRGWQYF
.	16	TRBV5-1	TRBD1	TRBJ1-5	TGCGCCAGCAGCCCAGGGACAGGCCAGAGCAATCAGCCCCAGCATTTT	CASSPGTGQSNQPQHF
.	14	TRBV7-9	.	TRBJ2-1	TGTGCCAGCAGCTTAGGGCCGGTCTGGAATGAGCAGTTCTTC	CASSLGPVWNEQFF
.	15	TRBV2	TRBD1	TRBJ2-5	TGTGCCAGCAGTGAAGACAGGGGGAGGCAAGAGACCCAGTACTTC	CASSEDRGRQETQYF
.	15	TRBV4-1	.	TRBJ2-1	TGCGCCAGCAGCCAAGTAAGTGGCTTAAACAATGAGCAGTTCTTC	CASSQVSGLNNEQFF
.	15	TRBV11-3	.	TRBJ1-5	TGTGCCAGCAGCTTAGGGGGCGGCAGCAATCAGCCCCAGCATTTT	CASSLGGGSNQPQHF
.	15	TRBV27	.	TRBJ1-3	TGTGCCAGCAGTTTAAAGGGTTTCTCTGGAAACACCATATATTTT	CASSLKGFSGNTIYF
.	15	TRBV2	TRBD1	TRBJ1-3	TGTGCCAGCAGTGGACAGGGAAATTCCGGAAACACCATATATTTT	CASSGQGNSGNTIYF
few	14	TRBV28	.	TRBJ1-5	TGTGCCAGCAGGGGCGGGCTTAAAGATCAGCCCCAGCATTTT	CASRGGLKDQPQHF